These 19 T cell receptor beta chains came from one sample sequenced in a study of cytomegalovirus exposure and HLA in healthy donors. The PCR had 60 Vbeta and 13 Jbeta primers. The table came from immunoSEQ multiplex PCR; TCRdb's copy has only in-frame clones and leaves some out. Here the sample spans roughly 60,000 clones, approximately 80% being singletons. Sample: PBMCs. All receptors derive from a woman aged 35 to 49 in good health and CMV-seropositive.

The V gene is TRBV27, the J gene TRBJ2-5; 12 bases are a match to TRBD2. The J call may be mistaken, given a closer DNA end match to TRBJ2-7. CDR3 length: 15 residues. The germline gives CDR1 MNHEY, CDR2 SMNVEV (reference sequence). The CDR3 DNA sequence: TGTGCCACCTGGGATTTACTAGCGGGAGGAAACGAGCAGTACTTC. This encodes CATWDLLAGGNEQYF.

The rearrangement uses TRBV19 and TRBJ1-2; D not certain. CDR1 and CDR2 from the germline V gene are LNHDA and SQIVND (reference sequence). The CDR3 covers 19 residues. Trimming shortened V by 1 base and J by 0 bases, and 21 bases separated the two germline ends. CDR3 protein: CASSIGGGSWGGSNYGYTF. The CDR3 DNA is TGTGCCAGTAGTATAGGAGGAGGGTCTTGGGGAGGATCTAACTATGGCTACACCTTC.

This clone was recorded a few times. The rearrangement uses TRBV7-2 and TRBJ1-3, with D perhaps TRBD1 (6 bases). The germline gives CDR1 SGHTA, CDR2 FQGNSA. CDR3 size: 16 residues. The V and J ends lost 5 bases and 0 bases respectively, with 14 bases between them. As DNA, the CDR3 is TGTGCCAGCAGCCTGAAGGACAGCCTCTCTGGAAACACCATATATTTT. It codes for CASSLKDSLSGNTIYF.

The genes are TRBV30 and TRBJ2-3; 10 bases align to TRBD2. V lost 0 bases to trimming and J lost 2 bases; unmatched junction nucleotides: 5. The CDR3 loop spans 16 amino acids. Germline V gene data show CDR1 as GTSNPN and CDR2 as SVGIG (reference sequence). This CDR3 reads CAWSVALAGSTDTQYF. The DNA of the CDR3 is TGTGCCTGGAGTGTGGCACTAGCGGGATCCACAGATACGCAGTATTTT.

V and J are TRBV6-1 and TRBJ1-1; no definite D call. Germline-derived CDR1 and CDR2 are MNHNS and SASEGT. The CDR3 runs to 14 residues. The V and J ends lost 4 bases and 0 bases respectively, with 9 bases between them. CDR3 bases: TGTGCCAGCAGTGGAAGGACTATGAACACTGAAGCTTTCTTT. This codes for CASSGRTMNTEAFF.

V usage is TRBV5-1 and J usage is TRBJ2-1; a possible D gene is TRBD1 (6 bases). V lost 3 bases and J 7 bases, leaving 17 bases between the germline ends. CDR3 length: 15 amino acids. CDR1 SGHRS and CDR2 YFSETQ come from the germline V gene. CDR3 in amino acids: CASSSVGTSTNEQFF. In DNA, the CDR3 is TGCGCCAGCAGCTCGGTGGGGACAAGTACGAATGAGCAGTTCTTC.

J is TRBJ2-1 and V is TRBV9; 10 bases map to TRBD2. This CDR3 is built from 16 residues. V shed 5 bases and J 1 base; nucleotides not matched to a gene: 6. Germline V lookup: CDR1 SGDLS, CDR2 YYNGEE. CDR3 bases: TGTGCCAGCAGTTTAGAGCGGGGGGGGTCCTACAATGAGCAGTTCTTC. This encodes CASSLERGGSYNEQFF.

V gene TRBV5-8 combines with J gene TRBJ1-5; maybe TRBD1 (6 bases). With 4 bases removed from V and 4 bases from J, the gap between germline ends came to 12 bases. The CDR3 is 14 residues long. Germline CDR1 reads SGHTS; CDR2 reads YDEGEE. The CDR3 here is CASSVGQPNQPQHF. The DNA of the CDR3 is TGTGCCAGCAGCGTGGGACAACCAAATCAGCCCCAGCATTTT.

J is TRBJ1-5 and V is TRBV19; 11 bases match TRBD1. The length of the CDR3 is 18 residues. CDR1 LNHDA and CDR2 SQIVND come from the germline V gene (reference sequence). Unmatched junction bases numbered 8, after V lost 3 bases and J lost 1 base. CDR3 nucleotide sequence: TGTGCCAGTAGTATCAGGACAGGGGGCTCGGAAAGCAATCAGCCCCAGCATTTT. Amino acids: CASSIRTGGSESNQPQHF.

The chain is built from TRBV19 and TRBJ2-1; 8 nucleotides line up with TRBD2. With 2 bases clipped from V and 4 bases from J, the junction kept 10 bases outside the gene matches. Germline lookup yields CDR1 LNHDA and CDR2 SQIVND (reference sequence). This CDR3 has 17 amino acids. The CDR3 coding sequence is TGTGCCAGTAGTATATTCCTCCGGAGCGGGAGTTACAATGAGCAGTTCTTC. It codes for CASSIFLRSGSYNEQFF.

The rearrangement joins TRBV19 to TRBJ2-7; a weak D match, TRBD1 (6 bases). This CDR3 is 15 amino acids long. Trimming took 1 base from V and 3 from J, leaving 13 bases between them. Germline V gene data show CDR1 as LNHDA and CDR2 as SQIVND (reference sequence). DNA of the CDR3: TGTGCCAGTAGTATAGTTACAGGGCCTTTCTACGAGCAGTACTTC. It codes for CASSIVTGPFYEQYF. The full variable domain, rest sourced from reference TRBV19 and TRBJ2-7, is DGGITQSPKYLFRKEGQNVTLSCEQNLNHDAMYWYRQDPGQGLRLIYYSQIVNDFQKGDIAEGYSVSREKKESFPLTVTSAQKNPTAFYLCASSIVTGPFYEQYFGPGTRLTVT.

The chain employs TRBV4-3 and TRBJ2-2, with 9 nucleotides matching TRBD1. V gave up 0 bases and J gave up 3 bases; unmatched junction bases: 8. CDR1 LGHNA and CDR2 YSLEER come from the germline V gene. CDR3 size: 18 residues. CDR3 sequence (DNA): TGCGCCAGCAGCCAAGAGGCGGTGCGGGACAGGGACACCGGGGAGCTGTTTTTT. As protein: CASSQEAVRDRDTGELFF.

The V gene is TRBV30, the J gene TRBJ1-6; D gene unclear. CDR3 length: 11 residues. Germline CDR1 is GTSNPN and CDR2 is SVGIG (reference sequence). V was pared by 5 bases and J by 7 bases, with 6 bases between. The chain's CDR3 is CAWGINSPLHF. Here the CDR3 DNA reads TGTGCCTGGGGCATAAATTCACCCCTCCACTTT.

The gene calls are TRBV9 and TRBJ2-7; D not certain. V dropped 2 bases and J dropped 0 bases, with 6 bases sitting between them. The CDR3 consists of 13 residues. Germline CDR1 and CDR2: SGDLS and YYNGEE. The DNA for the CDR3 is TGTGCCAGCAGCGTGTTCAGCTCCTACGAGCAGTACTTC. It is translated as CASSVFSSYEQYF.

The chain uses TRBV28 and TRBJ2-7, with 8 bases identical to TRBD2. Trimming took 1 base from V and 6 from J; bases not matched to a gene: 5. CDR1 and CDR2 (germline): MDHEN, SYDVKM. This CDR3 spans 14 amino acids. CDR3 sequence: CASSLSGGRVEQYF. CDR3 coding DNA: TGTGCCAGCAGTTTATCGGGGGGGCGGGTCGAGCAGTACTTC.

In the case of this clone: At one of its ends the junction is not consistent with the germline gene, which may arise from a read error. The gene calls are TRBV11-2 and TRBJ2-3, with TRBD2 matching over 9 bases. CDR1 and CDR2 from the germline V gene are SGHAT and FQNNGV. The CDR3 sequence is 14 residues long. The CDR3: CASSLDRASGVEDF. The CDR3 DNA is TGTGCCAGCAGCTTAGATCGGGCTAGCGGGGTCGAGGATTTT.

This chain links TRBV9 with TRBJ1-2, with 9 bases identical to TRBD1. Germline V gives CDR1 SGDLS, CDR2 YYNGEE. The trim removed 6 bases at V and 7 bases at J, leaving 13 bases unmatched. The CDR3 runs to 15 residues. CDR3 region: CASIILDRGYAGYTF. In nucleotides, the CDR3 is TGTGCCAGCATCATACTGGACAGGGGTTACGCTGGCTACACCTTC.

V gene TRBV7-8 combines with J gene TRBJ1-4; TRBD1 matches at 9 bases. The CDR3 length is 15 residues. The J segment lost 6 bases and the V segment lost 4 bases, leaving 6 bases of the junction unmatched. The germline V gene encodes CDR1 SGHVS and CDR2 FQNEAQ. The CDR3 sequence: CASSSGGTGHEKLFF. Written as DNA, the CDR3 is TGTGCCAGCAGCTCCGGGGGGACAGGGCATGAAAAACTGTTTTTT. The full variable domain, completed using reference TRBV7-8 and TRBJ1-4, is GAGVSQSPRYKVAKRGQDVALRCDPISGHVSLFWYQQALGQGPEFLTYFQNEAQLDKSGLPSDRFFAERPEGSVSTLKIQRTQQEDSAVYLCASSSGGTGHEKLFFGSGTQLSVL.

The DNA of the CDR3 is TGTGCCATCAGTGAGTCGGCAGGGATTGAGGAGCAGTACTTC. Translating gives CAISESAGIEEQYF. V is TRBV10-3 and J is TRBJ2-7; D is perhaps TRBD1 (5 bases). The CDR3 has 14 residues. The germline V gene encodes CDR1 ENHRY and CDR2 SYGVKD. Between the trimmed V and J ends, which lost 0 bases and 7 bases, there was a span of 13 bases.